A single T cell receptor (beta chain) is shown here with its context. What it recognizes is unknown. These data originate in a study of radiation and T cells in renal cell carcinoma. Overall study context: Nephrectomy followed 15 Gy stereotactic body radiation by 4 weeks. General observations from the study: In blood, top tumor clones expanded by 2 weeks, shrinking by 4.

The assay was immunoSEQ multiplex PCR, and TCRdb's table has in-frame clones only and misses some. This repertoire shows roughly 130,000 clones, 70% to 90% found once; its top ten account for 12%. The CDR3 loop spans 12 amino acids. Looked up from germline, CDR1 is SQVTM and CDR2 is ANQGSEA. V lost 3 bases to trimming and J lost 7 bases; unmatched junction nucleotides: 5. Time point reported: baseline pretreatment blood. Treatment described: 15 Gy SBRT to primary tumor, nephrectomy 4 weeks later. This renal cell carcinoma was of the clear cell type. This TCR derives from a woman aged 45 to 65 with renal cell carcinoma. The sample in question was blood, obtained from a patient whose treatment included radiotherapy and nephrectomy. The chain uses TRBV29-1 and TRBJ1-2, with 7 bases lining up with TRBD1. The CDR3 sequence is CSVDRGGSGYTF. CDR3 nucleotides: TGCAGCGTTGATAGAGGGGGCAGTGGCTACACCTTC.